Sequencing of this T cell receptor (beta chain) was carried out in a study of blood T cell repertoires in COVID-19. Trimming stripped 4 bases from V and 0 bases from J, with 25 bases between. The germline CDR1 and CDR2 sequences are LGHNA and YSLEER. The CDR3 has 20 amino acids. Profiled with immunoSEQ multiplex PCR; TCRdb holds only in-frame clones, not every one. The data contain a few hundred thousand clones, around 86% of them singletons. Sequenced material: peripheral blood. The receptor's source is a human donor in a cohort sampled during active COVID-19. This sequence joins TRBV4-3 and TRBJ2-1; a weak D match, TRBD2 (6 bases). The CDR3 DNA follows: TGCGCCAGCAGCCCTAGGGAAGGTCCCTGGCGGGGTAGCTCCTACAATGAGCAGTTCTTC. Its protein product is CASSPREGPWRGSSYNEQFF.